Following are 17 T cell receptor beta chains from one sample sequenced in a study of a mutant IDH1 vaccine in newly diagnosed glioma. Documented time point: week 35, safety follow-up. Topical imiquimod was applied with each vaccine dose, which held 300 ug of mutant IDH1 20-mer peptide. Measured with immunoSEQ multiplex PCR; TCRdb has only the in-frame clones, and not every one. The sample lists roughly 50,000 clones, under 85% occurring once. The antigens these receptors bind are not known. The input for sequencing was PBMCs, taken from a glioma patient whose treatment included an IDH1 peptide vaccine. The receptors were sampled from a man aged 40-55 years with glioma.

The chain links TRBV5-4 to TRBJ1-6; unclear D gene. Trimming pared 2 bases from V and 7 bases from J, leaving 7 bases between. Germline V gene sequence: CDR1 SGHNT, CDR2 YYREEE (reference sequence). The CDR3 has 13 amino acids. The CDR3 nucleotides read TGTGCCAGCAGCTTAGTAGGGAATTCACCCCTCCACTTT. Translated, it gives CASSLVGNSPLHF.

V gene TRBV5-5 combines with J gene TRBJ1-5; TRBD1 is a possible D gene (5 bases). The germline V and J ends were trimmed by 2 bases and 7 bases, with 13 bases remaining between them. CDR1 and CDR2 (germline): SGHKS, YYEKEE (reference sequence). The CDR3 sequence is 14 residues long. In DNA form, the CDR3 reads TGTGCCAGCAGCTTTCGGGACGGTTCGCAGCCCCAGCATTTT. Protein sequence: CASSFRDGSQPQHF. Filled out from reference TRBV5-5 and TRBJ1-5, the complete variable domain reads DAGVTQSPTHLIKTRGQQVTLRCSPISGHKSVSWYQQVLGQGPQFIFQYYEKEERGRGNFPDRFSARQFPNYSSELNVNALLLGDSALYLCASSFRDGSQPQHFGDGTRLSIL.

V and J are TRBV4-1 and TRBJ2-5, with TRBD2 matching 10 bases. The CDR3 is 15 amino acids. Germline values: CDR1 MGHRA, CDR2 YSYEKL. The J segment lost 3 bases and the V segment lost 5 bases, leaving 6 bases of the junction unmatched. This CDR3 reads CASSEGLADKETQYF. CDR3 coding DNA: TGCGCCAGCAGCGAAGGACTAGCGGATAAAGAGACCCAGTACTTC.

The CDR3 protein is CASSPDPYGYTF. CDR3 DNA: TGTGCCAGTAGTCCAGACCCGTATGGCTACACCTTC. The chain joins TRBV19 to TRBJ1-2; D gene ambiguous. Trimming removed 5 bases at V and 5 bases at J, with 9 bases between. The CDR3 length is 12 residues. Germline V CDR1 and CDR2: LNHDA, SQIVND (reference sequence).

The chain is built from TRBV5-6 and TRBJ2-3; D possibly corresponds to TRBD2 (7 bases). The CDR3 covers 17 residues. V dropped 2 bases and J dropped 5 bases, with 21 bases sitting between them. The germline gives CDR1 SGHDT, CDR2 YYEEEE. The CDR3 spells CASSFARIGGGGDTQYF. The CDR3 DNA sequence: TGTGCCAGCAGCTTCGCTCGGATTGGGGGGGGCGGAGATACGCAGTATTTT. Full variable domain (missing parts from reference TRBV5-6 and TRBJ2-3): DAGVTQSPTHLIKTRGQQVTLRCSPKSGHDTVSWYQQALGQGPQFIFQYYEEEERQRGNFPDRFSGHQFPNYSSELNVNALLLGDSALYLCASSFARIGGGGDTQYFGPGTRLTVL.

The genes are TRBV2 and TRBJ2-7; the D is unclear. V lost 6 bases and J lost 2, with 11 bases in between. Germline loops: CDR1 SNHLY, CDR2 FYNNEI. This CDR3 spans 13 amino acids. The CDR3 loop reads CASRAGSAYEQYF. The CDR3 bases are TGTGCCAGCAGAGCAGGATCCGCCTACGAGCAGTACTTC.

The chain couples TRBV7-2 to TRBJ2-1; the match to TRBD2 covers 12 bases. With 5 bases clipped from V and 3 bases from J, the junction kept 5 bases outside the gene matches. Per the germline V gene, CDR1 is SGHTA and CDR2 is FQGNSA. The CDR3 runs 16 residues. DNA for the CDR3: TGTGCCAGCAGCCCTAGCGGGGGGGTCATCTACAATGAGCAGTTCTTC. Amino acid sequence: CASSPSGGVIYNEQFF. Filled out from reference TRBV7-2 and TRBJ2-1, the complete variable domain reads GAGVSQSPSNKVTEKGKDVELRCDPISGHTALYWYRQSLGQGLEFLIYFQGNSAPDKSGLPSDRFSAERTGGSVSTLTIQRTQQEDSAVYLCASSPSGGVIYNEQFFGPGTRLTVL.

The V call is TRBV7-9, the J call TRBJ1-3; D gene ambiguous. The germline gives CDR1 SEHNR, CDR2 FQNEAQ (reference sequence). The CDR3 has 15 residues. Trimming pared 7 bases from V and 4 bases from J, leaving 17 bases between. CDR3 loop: CASNGFTALGNTIYF. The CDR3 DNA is TGTGCCAGCAACGGGTTTACGGCATTAGGAAACACCATATATTTT.

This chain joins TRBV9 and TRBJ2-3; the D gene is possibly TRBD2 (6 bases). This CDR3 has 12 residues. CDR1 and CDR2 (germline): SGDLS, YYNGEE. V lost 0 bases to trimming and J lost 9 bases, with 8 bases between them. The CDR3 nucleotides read TGTGCCAGCAGCGTAGGGAGGGGAACGCAGTATTTT. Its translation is CASSVGRGTQYF.

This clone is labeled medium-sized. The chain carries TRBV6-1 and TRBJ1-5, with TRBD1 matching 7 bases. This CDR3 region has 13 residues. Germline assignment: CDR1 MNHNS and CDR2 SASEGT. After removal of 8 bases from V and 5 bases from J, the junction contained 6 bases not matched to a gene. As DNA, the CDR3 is TGTGCCAGCGGAACAGGGGACTATCAGCCCCAGCATTTT. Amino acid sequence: CASGTGDYQPQHF.

CDR3 bases: TGTGCCAGCACCTTAGGGGGGAGCTATGGCTACACCTTC. Amino acid sequence: CASTLGGSYGYTF. This chain connects TRBV2 to TRBJ1-2, with a tentative D call TRBD1 (6 bases). From germline, CDR1 is SNHLY and CDR2 FYNNEI. This CDR3 is 13 amino acids long. Trimming removed 7 bases at V and 4 bases at J, with 13 bases between.

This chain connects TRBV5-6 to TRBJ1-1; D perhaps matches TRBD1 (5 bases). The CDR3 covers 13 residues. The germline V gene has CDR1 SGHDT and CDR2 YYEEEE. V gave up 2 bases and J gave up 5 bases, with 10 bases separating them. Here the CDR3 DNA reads TGTGCCAGCAGCTTCGGGGGGGTTACTGAAGCTTTCTTT. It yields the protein CASSFGGVTEAFF.

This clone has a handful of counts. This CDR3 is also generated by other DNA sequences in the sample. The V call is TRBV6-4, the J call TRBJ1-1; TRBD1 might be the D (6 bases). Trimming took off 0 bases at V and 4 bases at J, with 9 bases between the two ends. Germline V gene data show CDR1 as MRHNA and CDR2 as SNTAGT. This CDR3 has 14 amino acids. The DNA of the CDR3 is TGTGCCAGCAGTGACTCCTCCAGGGGCACTGAAGCTTTCTTT. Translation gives CASSDSSRGTEAFF.

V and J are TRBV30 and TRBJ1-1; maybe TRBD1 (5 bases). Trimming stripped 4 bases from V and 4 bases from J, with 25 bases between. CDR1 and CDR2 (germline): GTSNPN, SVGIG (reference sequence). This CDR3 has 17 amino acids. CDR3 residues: CAWTRALVSGRGTEAFF. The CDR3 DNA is TGTGCCTGGACCCGCGCGTTAGTCTCAGGGAGAGGCACTGAAGCTTTCTTT.

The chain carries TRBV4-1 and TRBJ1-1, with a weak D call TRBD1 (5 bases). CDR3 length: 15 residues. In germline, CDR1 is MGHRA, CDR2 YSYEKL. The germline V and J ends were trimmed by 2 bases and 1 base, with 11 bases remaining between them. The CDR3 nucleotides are TGCGCCAGCAGCCAAAACGACAGACCGAACACTGAAGCTTTCTTT. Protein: CASSQNDRPNTEAFF.

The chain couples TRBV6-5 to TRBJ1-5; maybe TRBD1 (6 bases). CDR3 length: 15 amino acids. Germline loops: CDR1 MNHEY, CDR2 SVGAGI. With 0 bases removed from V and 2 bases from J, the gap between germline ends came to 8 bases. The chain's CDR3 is CASSYSQGGNQPQHF. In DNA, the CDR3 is TGTGCCAGCAGTTACTCACAGGGTGGCAATCAGCCCCAGCATTTT.

The CDR3 nucleotides are TGCGCCAGCAAATCAGACCGGGGCCCTCCCTCCTACGAGCAGTACTTC. This gives the protein CASKSDRGPPSYEQYF. The V call is TRBV5-1, the J call TRBJ2-7; either TRBD1 or TRBD2 may supply D (5 bases each). Germline values: CDR1 SGHRS, CDR2 YFSETQ. V was clipped by 6 bases and J by 0 bases, with 19 bases between them. CDR3 length: 16 amino acids.